This TCR beta chain was profiled in a study of CD8 T cells in Susac syndrome. Regarding the study as a whole: The study recognized that its TCR sequencing and HLA analysis covered a relatively small number of individuals.

The RNA, roughly 0.45 to 1 ug, was put through reverse transcription using random hexamers. Across 54 Vbeta and 13 Jbeta, TCR beta CDR3 was amplified with immunoSEQ multiplex PCR. A single record per CDR3 protein comes from TCRdb applying MiXCR to the immunoSEQ multiplex PCR reads. The table records 200,000 to 250,000 distinct CDR3 sequences, over 90% of them present only once. Points on this clonotype: Its antigen is still unknown.

Sequencing was carried out using CD4+ T cells from PBMCs. The TCR sequence derives from a human donor with Susac syndrome.

The CDR3: CASSHTGSPTF. The CDR3 nucleotides are TGTGCCAGCAGCCACACAGGGAGCCCCACCTTC. The chain links TRBV3-1 to TRBJ1-2; D perhaps matches TRBD1 (6 bases). V shed 3 bases and J shed 13 bases, with 12 bases lying between them. The CDR3 consists of 11 residues. The germline V gene has CDR1 LGHDT and CDR2 YNNKEL (reference sequence).